This TCR beta chain originates from a study of Tregs in tolerant kidney transplant recipients. Study results and limitations: Validation in larger populations is needed because few patients were studied.

Thawed PBMCs were rested overnight at 37°C with approximately 190 IU/ml IL-2 before regulatory T cell sorting. About this clone: Antigen unknown.

Profiled with immunoSEQ multiplex PCR; TCRdb holds only in-frame clones, not every one. The data hold 75,000 to 80,000 clones, with approximately 90% observed a single time. V trimming: 8 bases; J trimming: 5 bases; junction bases outside the gene matches: 8. The CDR3 has 14 residues. CDR1 MNHEY and CDR2 SMNVEV come from the germline V gene (reference sequence). V and J are TRBV27 and TRBJ2-1, with TRBD1 matching 8 bases. This sequence was found in a human donor who received a combined kidney and bone marrow transplant. Sequences were derived from Tregs from blood, sampled before the transplant. CDR3 protein: CASAWTGRDNEQFF. The CDR3 DNA follows: TGTGCCAGCGCCTGGACAGGGCGGGACAATGAGCAGTTCTTC.